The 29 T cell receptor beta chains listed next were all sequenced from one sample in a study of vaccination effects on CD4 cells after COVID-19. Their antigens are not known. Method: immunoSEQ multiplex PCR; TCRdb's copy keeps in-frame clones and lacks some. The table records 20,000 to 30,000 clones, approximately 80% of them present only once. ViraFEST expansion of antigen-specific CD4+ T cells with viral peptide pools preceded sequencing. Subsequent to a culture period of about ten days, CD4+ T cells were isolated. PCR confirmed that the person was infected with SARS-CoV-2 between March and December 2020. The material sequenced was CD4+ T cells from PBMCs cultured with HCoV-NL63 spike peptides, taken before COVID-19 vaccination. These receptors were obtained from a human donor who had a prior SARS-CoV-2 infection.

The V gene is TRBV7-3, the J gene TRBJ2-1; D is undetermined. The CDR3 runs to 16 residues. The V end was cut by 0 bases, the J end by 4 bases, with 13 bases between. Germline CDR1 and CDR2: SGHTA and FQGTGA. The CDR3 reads CASSLTRRGQYNEQFF. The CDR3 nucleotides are TGTGCCAGCAGCTTAACGAGGCGCGGCCAATACAATGAGCAGTTCTTC.

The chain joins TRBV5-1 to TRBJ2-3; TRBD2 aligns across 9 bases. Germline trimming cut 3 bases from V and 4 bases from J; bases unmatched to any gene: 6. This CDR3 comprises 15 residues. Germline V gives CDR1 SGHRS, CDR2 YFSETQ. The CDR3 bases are TGCGCCAGCAGCTCCGTAGCGGGAGTGTCAGATACGCAGTATTTT. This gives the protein CASSSVAGVSDTQYF.

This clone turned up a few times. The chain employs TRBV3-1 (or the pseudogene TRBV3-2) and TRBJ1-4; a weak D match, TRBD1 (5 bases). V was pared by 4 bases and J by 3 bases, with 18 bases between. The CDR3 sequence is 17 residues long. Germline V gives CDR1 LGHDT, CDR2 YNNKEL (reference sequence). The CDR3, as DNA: TGTGCCAGCAGCCCTCGGACACTCAACCTTTCTAATGAAAAACTGTTTTTT. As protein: CASSPRTLNLSNEKLFF.

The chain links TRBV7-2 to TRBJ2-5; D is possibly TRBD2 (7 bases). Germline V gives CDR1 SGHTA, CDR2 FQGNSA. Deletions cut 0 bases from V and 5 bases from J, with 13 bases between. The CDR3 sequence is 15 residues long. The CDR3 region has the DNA TGTGCCAGCAGCTTAGCGGGGGGGCCCGGGGAGACCCAGTACTTC. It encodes CASSLAGGPGETQYF.

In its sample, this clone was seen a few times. CDR3 DNA: TGTGCCAGCAGCTTTGCCCCAGGGATCGAGCAGTACTTC. Its protein is CASSFAPGIEQYF. The chain uses TRBV7-3 and TRBJ2-7; D is perhaps TRBD1 (5 bases). The CDR3 spans 13 residues. Germline V gives CDR1 SGHTA, CDR2 FQGTGA. Trimming took 3 bases from V and 6 from J, leaving 12 bases between them.

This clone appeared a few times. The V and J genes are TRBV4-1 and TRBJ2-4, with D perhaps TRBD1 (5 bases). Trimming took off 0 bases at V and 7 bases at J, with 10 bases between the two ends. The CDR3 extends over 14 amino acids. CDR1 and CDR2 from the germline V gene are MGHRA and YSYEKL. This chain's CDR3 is CASSQDPAGNIQYF. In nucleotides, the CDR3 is TGCGCCAGCAGCCAAGATCCCGCAGGGAACATTCAGTACTTC.

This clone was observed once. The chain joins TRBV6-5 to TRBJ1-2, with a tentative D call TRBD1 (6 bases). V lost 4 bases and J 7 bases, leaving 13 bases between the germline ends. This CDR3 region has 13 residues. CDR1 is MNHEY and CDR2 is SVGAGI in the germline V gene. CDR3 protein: CASSSQGSVGYTF. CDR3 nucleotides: TGTGCCAGCAGTTCACAGGGATCGGTTGGCTACACCTTC.

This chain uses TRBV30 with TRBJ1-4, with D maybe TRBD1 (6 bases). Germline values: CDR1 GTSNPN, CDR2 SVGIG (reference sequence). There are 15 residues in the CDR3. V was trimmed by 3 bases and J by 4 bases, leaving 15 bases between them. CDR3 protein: CAWRETGAYNEKLFF. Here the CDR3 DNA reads TGTGCCTGGAGGGAGACAGGCGCCTATAATGAAAAACTGTTTTTT.

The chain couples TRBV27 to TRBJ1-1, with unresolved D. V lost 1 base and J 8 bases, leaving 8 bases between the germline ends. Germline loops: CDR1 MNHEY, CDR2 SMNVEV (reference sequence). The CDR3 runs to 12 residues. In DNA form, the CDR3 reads TGTGCCAGCAGTTTATTGACCGGGGAAGCTTTCTTT. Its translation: CASSLLTGEAFF.

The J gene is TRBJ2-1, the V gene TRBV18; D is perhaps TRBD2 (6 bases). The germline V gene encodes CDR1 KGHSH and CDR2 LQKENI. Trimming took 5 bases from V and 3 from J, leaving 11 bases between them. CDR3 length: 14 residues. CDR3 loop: CASSAGRGYNEQFF. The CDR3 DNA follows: TGTGCCAGCTCAGCGGGGCGCGGCTACAATGAGCAGTTCTTC.

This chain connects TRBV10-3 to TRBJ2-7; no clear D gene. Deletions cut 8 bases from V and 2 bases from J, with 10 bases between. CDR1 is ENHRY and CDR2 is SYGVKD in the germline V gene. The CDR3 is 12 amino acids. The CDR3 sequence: CAIGGETYEQYF. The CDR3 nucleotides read TGTGCCATCGGTGGAGAGACCTACGAGCAGTACTTC.

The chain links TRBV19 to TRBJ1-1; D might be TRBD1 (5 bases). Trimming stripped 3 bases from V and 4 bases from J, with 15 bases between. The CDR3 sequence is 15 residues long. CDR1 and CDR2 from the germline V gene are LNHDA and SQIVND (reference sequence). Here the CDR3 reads CASSIKNRGTTEAFF. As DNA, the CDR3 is TGTGCCAGTAGTATCAAGAATCGGGGGACCACTGAAGCTTTCTTT. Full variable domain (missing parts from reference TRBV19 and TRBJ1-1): DGGITQSPKYLFRKEGQNVTLSCEQNLNHDAMYWYRQDPGQGLRLIYYSQIVNDFQKGDIAEGYSVSREKKESFPLTVTSAQKNPTAFYLCASSIKNRGTTEAFFGQGTRLTVV.

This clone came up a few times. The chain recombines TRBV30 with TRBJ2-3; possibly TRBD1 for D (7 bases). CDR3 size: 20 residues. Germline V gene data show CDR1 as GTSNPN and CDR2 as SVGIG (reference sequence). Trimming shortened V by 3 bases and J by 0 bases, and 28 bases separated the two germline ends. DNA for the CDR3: TGTGCCTGGAGCCCAAAGGTCATGCAGGGGGGAACCGTCAGCACAGATACGCAGTATTTT. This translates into CAWSPKVMQGGTVSTDTQYF.

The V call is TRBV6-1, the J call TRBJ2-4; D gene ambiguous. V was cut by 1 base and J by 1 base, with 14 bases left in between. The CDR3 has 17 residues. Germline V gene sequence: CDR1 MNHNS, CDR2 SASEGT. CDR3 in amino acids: CASSEGRSRWAKNIQYF. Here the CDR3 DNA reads TGTGCCAGCAGTGAAGGAAGGAGTAGATGGGCCAAAAACATTCAGTACTTC.

Here the CDR3 DNA reads TGTGCCAGCAGTGAACCGGGACACACCCCAGGAGGCTATGGCTACACCTTC. Translated, it gives CASSEPGHTPGGYGYTF. The chain has TRBV6-1 and TRBJ1-2; a possible D gene is TRBD1 (6 bases). Trimming removed 2 bases at V and 4 bases at J, with 20 bases between. Germline V gene sequence: CDR1 MNHNS, CDR2 SASEGT. CDR3 length: 17 amino acids.

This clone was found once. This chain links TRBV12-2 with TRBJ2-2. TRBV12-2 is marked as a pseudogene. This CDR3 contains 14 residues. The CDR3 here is CASRWDLNTGELFF. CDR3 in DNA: TGTGCAAGTCGCTGGGACCTAAACACCGGGGAGCTGTTTTTT.

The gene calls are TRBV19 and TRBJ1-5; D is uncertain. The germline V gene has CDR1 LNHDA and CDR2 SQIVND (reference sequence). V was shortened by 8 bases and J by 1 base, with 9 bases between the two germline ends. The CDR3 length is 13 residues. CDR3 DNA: TGTGCCAGTCGCCGAAGGAGCAATCAGCCCCAGCATTTT. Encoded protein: CASRRRSNQPQHF.

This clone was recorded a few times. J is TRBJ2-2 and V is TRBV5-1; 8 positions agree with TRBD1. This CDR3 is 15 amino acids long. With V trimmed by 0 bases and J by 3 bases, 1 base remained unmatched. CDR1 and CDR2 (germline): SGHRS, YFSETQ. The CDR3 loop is CASSLDRGDTGELFF. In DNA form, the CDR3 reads TGCGCCAGCAGCTTGGACAGGGGGGACACCGGGGAGCTGTTTTTT.

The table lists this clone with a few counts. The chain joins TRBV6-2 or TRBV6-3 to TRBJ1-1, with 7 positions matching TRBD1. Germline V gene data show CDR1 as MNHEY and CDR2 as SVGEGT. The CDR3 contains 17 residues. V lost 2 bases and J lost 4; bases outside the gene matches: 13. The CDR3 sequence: CASSYHLRTGFTTEAFF. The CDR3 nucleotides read TGTGCCAGCAGTTACCATCTCCGGACAGGCTTTACCACTGAAGCTTTCTTT.

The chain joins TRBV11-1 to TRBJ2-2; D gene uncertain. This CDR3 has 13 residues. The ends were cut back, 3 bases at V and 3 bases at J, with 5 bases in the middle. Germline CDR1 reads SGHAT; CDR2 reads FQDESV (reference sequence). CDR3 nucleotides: TGTGCCAGCAGCTTCCGGGACACCGGGGAGCTGTTTTTT. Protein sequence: CASSFRDTGELFF.

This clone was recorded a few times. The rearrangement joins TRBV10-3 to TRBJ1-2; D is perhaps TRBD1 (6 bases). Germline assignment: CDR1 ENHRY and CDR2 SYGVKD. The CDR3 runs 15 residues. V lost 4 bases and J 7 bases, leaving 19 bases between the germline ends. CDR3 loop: CAISVGTITRGGYTF. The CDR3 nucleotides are TGTGCCATCAGTGTAGGGACAATCACCAGAGGTGGCTACACCTTC.

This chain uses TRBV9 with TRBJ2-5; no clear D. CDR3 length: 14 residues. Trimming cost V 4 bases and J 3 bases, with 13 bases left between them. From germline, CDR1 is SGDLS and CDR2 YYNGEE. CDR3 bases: TGTGCCAGCAGCATTGGTCCCCTTGAAGAGACCCAGTACTTC. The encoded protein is CASSIGPLEETQYF.

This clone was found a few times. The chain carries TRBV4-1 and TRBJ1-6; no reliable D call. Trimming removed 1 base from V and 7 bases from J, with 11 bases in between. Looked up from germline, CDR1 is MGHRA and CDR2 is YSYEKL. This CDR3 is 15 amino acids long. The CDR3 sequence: CASSQVGGPNSPLHF. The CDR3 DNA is TGCGCCAGCAGCCAAGTAGGAGGGCCAAATTCACCCCTCCACTTT.

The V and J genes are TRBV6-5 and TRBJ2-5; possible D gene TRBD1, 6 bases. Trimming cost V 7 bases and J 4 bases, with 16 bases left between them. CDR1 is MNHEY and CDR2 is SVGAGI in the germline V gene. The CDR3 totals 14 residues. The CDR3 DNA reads TGTGCCAGCACTAAAGACAGGCCGTTAGAGACCCAGTACTTC. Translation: CASTKDRPLETQYF.

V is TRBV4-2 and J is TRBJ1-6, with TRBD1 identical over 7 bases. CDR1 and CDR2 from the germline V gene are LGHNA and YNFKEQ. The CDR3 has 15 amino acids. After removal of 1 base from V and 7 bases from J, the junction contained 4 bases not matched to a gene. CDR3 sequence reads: CASSQARGWNSPLHF. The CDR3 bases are TGTGCCAGCAGCCAAGCCAGGGGGTGGAATTCACCCCTCCACTTT.

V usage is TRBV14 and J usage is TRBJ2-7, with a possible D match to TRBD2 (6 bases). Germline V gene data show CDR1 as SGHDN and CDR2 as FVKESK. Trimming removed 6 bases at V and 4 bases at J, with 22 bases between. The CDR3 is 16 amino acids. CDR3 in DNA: TGTGCCAGCAGTAATGGCGTGGCGGCGGGACGGTACGAGCAGTACTTC. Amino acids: CASSNGVAAGRYEQYF.

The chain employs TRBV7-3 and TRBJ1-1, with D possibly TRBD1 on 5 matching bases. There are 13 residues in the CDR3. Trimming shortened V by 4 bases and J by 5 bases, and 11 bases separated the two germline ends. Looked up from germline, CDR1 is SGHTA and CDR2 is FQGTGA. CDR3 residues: CASSSGPDTEAFF. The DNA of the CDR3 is TGTGCCAGCAGCTCGGGGCCAGATACTGAAGCTTTCTTT.

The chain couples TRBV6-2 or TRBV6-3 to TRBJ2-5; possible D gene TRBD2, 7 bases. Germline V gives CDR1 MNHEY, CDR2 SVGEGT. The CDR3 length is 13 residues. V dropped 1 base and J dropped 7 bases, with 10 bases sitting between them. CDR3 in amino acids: CASSYYREGTQYF. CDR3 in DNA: TGTGCCAGCAGTTACTACAGGGAGGGGACCCAGTACTTC.

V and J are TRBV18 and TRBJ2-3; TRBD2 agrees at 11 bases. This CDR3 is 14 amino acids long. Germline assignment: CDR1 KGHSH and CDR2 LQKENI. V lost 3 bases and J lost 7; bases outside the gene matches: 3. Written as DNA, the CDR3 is TGTGCCAGCTCACCGGGACTAGCGGAATATACGCAGTATTTT. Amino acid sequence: CASSPGLAEYTQYF.